Shown below are 9 T cell receptor beta chains from a single sample sequenced in a study of regulatory T cells in long-lasting Graves disease. TCR beta libraries were built with iRepertoire HTBI primers and Arm-PCR of CDR3 regions. TCRdb fed the multiplex PCR reads into MiXCR, producing one record per CDR3 protein. Among about 450,000 distinct CDR3 sequences, around a quarter were seen once, and the ten largest hold roughly 30%. Described time point: persistent/refractory GD, antithyroid drugs over 5 years with positive TRAb. Following extraction of RNA from PBMCs, that RNA was used to make the TCR library. Sequenced material: peripheral blood mononuclear cells (PBMCs), taken when the disease was refractory, from a patient treated with antithyroid drugs. These receptor sequences come from a female donor with Graves disease.

V and J are TRBV10-3 and TRBJ2-7; possible D gene TRBD1, 6 bases. Trimming took off 6 bases at V and 2 bases at J, with 8 bases between the two ends. Germline-derived CDR1 and CDR2 are ENHRY and SYGVKD. This CDR3 spans 12 amino acids. CDR3 in amino acids: CAIRAGAYEQYF. The CDR3 DNA reads as TGTGCCATCAGGGCAGGGGCCTACGAGCAGTACTTC.

The rearrangement joins TRBV10-3 to TRBJ2-7, with 7 bases that match TRBD2. Unmatched junction bases numbered 7, after V lost 2 bases and J lost 3 bases. The CDR3 extends over 15 amino acids. CDR1 is ENHRY and CDR2 is SYGVKD in the germline V gene. CDR3 residues: CAISEEGGSVYEQYF. For the CDR3, the DNA is TGTGCCATCAGTGAGGAAGGCGGGAGTGTCTACGAGCAGTACTTC.

This clonotype was found many times. The chain joins TRBV12-3 or TRBV12-4 to TRBJ1-5; 7 bases are a match to TRBD1. This CDR3 is 18 amino acids long. V was pared by 2 bases and J by 1 base, with 11 bases of the junction left unmatched. The CDR3 region is CASSLRGDRLGSNQPQHF. The CDR3 nucleotides read TGTGCCAGCAGTTTAAGGGGGGACAGATTAGGGAGCAATCAGCCCCAGCATTTT.

The chain employs TRBV20-1 and TRBJ1-2; 8 bases align to TRBD1. The V gene's germline CDR1 is DFQATT and CDR2 SNEGSKA (reference sequence). The CDR3 extends over 14 amino acids. Trimming removed 5 bases from V and 7 bases from J; junction bases left unmatched: 12. In DNA, the CDR3 is TGCAGTGCTGATTTCGGCAGGGGGCTCTTTGGCTACACCTTC. It encodes CSADFGRGLFGYTF.

This sequence joins TRBV19 and TRBJ2-7; 7 bases align to TRBD2. The CDR3 loop spans 16 amino acids. Trimming removed 2 bases from V and 0 bases from J; junction bases left unmatched: 7. Germline V CDR1 and CDR2: LNHDA, SQIVND (reference sequence). The CDR3 region is CASSISPSGASYEQYF. The DNA of the CDR3 is TGTGCCAGTAGTATATCGCCTAGCGGAGCCTCCTACGAGCAGTACTTC.

This clonotype showed up many times. The chain uses TRBV25-1 and TRBJ2-7; TRBD2 aligns across 9 bases. CDR1 MGHDK and CDR2 SYGVNS come from the germline V gene. The length of the CDR3 is 16 residues. V was clipped by 6 bases and J by 7 bases; unmatched bases: 16. CDR3 coding DNA: TGTGCCAGCAGCTCTAGCAGGGCTAGCGGGAATTATGAGCAGTACTTC. Its translation is CASSSSRASGNYEQYF.

Of note for this clonotype: This could be a read error, since a much larger clone is one nucleotide away. In this CDR3 the conserved last residue, phenylalanine or tryptophan, is missing, so a read error is likely. The V gene is TRBV6-5, the J gene TRBJ2-5; TRBD2 matches at 9 bases. CDR1 and CDR2 from the germline V gene are MNHEY and SVGAGI. The V gene end was trimmed by 2 bases and the J gene end by 2 bases; junction bases not matched to a gene: 15. The CDR3 extends over 19 amino acids. In DNA, the CDR3 is TGTGCCAGCAGTTACGTCGCTAGCGGGACCAGTACTATTCAAGAGACCCAGTACTCC. Amino acids: CASSYVASGTSTIQETQYS.

The CDR3 protein is CASSGGTDEAFF. In DNA, the CDR3 is TGTGCCAGCAGTGGAGGGACGGATGAAGCTTTCTTT. The chain recombines TRBV25-1 with TRBJ1-1; possibly TRBD1 for D (5 bases). The CDR3 runs 12 residues. V gave up 4 bases and J gave up 7 bases, with 10 bases separating them. The germline gives CDR1 MGHDK, CDR2 SYGVNS.

This clonotype was found many times. This chain links TRBV3-1 with TRBJ1-2, with no clear D. The CDR3 consists of 13 residues. Per germline, CDR1 LGHDT and CDR2 YNNKEL (reference sequence). V dropped 4 bases and J dropped 4 bases, with 10 bases sitting between them. CDR3 nucleotide sequence: TGTGCCAGCAGCCGTGCCAGTACCTATGGCTACACCTTC. It specifies CASSRASTYGYTF. Together with reference TRBV3-1 and TRBJ1-2, the CDR3 gives the full variable domain: DTAVSQTPKYLVTQMGNDKSIKCEQNLGHDTMYWYKQDSKKFLKIMFSYNNKELIINETVPNRFSPKSPDKAHLNLHINSLELGDSAVYFCASSRASTYGYTFGSGTRLTVV.